The T cell receptor beta chain described here comes from a study of blood T cell repertoires in COVID-19. This table comes from immunoSEQ multiplex PCR, and its TCRdb copy is limited to in-frame clones, with some not included. Here the sample spans about 210,000 clones, 82% being singletons. This CDR3 is 16 amino acids long. Trimming shortened V by 5 bases and J by 0 bases, and 14 bases separated the two germline ends. Per germline, CDR1 SEHNR and CDR2 FQNEAQ (reference sequence). This clone was counted only a few times. The sample consisted of peripheral blood. The sequence derives from a woman aged 70-85 years with COVID-19, enrolled during active disease. J is TRBJ1-5 and V is TRBV7-9; no definite D call. The CDR3 DNA sequence: TGTGCCAGCAGCGAGACGACACTTACTAGCAATCAGCCCCAGCATTTT. This sequence encodes CASSETTLTSNQPQHF.